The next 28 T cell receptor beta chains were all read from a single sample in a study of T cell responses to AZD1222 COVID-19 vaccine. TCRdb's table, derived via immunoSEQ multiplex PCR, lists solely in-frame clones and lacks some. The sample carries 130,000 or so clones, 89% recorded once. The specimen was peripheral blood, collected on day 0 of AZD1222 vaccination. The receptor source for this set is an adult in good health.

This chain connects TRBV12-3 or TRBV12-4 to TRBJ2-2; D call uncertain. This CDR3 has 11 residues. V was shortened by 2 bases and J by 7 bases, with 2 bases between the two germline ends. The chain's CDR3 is CASSLNGELFF. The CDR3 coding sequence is TGTGCCAGCAGTTTAAACGGGGAGCTGTTTTTT.

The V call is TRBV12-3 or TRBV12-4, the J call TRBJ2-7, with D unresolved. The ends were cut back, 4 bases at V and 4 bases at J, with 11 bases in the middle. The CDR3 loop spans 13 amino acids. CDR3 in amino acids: CASSYEATYEQYF. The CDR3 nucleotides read TGTGCCAGCAGTTATGAGGCTACGTACGAGCAGTACTTC.

For the CDR3, the DNA is TGTGCCAGCAGTGAGGGCCGACGGTTCTCTGGAAACACCATATATTTT. It is translated as CASSEGRRFSGNTIYF. The chain combines TRBV2 with TRBJ1-3; D unresolved. Germline V gives CDR1 SNHLY, CDR2 FYNNEI. The CDR3 consists of 16 residues. Trimming removed 3 bases from V and 0 bases from J, with 12 bases in between.

CDR3 DNA: TGCGCCAGCAGCTTGTCCCCTAGCGGAGTTTACAATGAGCAGTTCTTC. Its protein product is CASSLSPSGVYNEQFF. The chain carries TRBV5-1 and TRBJ2-1; TRBD2 agrees at 7 bases. J was trimmed by 4 bases and V by 1 base; bases with no gene match: 8. The CDR3 length is 16 residues. CDR1 SGHRS and CDR2 YFSETQ come from the germline V gene.

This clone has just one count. In nucleotides, the CDR3 is TGTGCCAGCAGCTTGTGGGGGCTAGGAGGAAACACCATATATTTT. Its translation is CASSLWGLGGNTIYF. The rearrangement joins TRBV5-4 to TRBJ1-3; D might be TRBD1 (6 bases). The CDR3 has 15 residues. Germline assignment: CDR1 SGHNT and CDR2 YYREEE (reference sequence). V was cut by 1 base and J by 4 bases, with 12 bases left in between.

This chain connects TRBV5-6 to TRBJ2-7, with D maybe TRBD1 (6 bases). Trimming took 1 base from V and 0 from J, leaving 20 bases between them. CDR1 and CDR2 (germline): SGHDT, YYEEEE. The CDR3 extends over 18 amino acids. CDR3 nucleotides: TGTGCCAGCAGCTTGTCCGGGACACCTGATTGGAACTCCTACGAGCAGTACTTC. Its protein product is CASSLSGTPDWNSYEQYF.

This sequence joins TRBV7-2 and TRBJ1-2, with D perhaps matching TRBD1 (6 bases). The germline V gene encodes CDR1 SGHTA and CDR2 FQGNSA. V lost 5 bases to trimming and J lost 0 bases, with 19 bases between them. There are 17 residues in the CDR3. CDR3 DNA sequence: TGTGCCAGCAGCCGCCCGGGGGGCGGGATATCTAACTATGGCTACACCTTC. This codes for CASSRPGGGISNYGYTF.

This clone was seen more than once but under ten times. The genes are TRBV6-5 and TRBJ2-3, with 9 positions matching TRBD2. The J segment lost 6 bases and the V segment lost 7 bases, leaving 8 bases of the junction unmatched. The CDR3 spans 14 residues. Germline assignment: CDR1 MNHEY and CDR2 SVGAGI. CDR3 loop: CASTRGRAKDTQYF. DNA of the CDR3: TGTGCCAGCACCCGCGGGAGGGCCAAGGATACGCAGTATTTT.

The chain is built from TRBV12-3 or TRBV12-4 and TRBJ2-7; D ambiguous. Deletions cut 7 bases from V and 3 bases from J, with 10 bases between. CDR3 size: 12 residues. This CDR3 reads CASTDQVYEQYF. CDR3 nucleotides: TGTGCCAGCACGGACCAGGTCTACGAGCAGTACTTC.

The CDR3 reads CASSIGGNQPQHF. The CDR3 DNA sequence: TGTGCCAGTAGTATAGGGGGCAATCAGCCCCAGCATTTT. This chain uses TRBV19 with TRBJ1-5; no firm D call. V was trimmed by 1 base and J by 2 bases, leaving 3 bases between them. The CDR3 covers 13 residues. CDR1 LNHDA and CDR2 SQIVND come from the germline V gene (reference sequence).

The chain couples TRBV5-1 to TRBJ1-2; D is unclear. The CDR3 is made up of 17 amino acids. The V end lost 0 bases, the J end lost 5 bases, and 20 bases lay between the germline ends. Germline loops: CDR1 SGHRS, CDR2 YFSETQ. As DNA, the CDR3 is TGCGCCAGCAGCTTGGAGGGCGGGAGGAAGAGCGTATATGGCTACACCTTC. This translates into CASSLEGGRKSVYGYTF.

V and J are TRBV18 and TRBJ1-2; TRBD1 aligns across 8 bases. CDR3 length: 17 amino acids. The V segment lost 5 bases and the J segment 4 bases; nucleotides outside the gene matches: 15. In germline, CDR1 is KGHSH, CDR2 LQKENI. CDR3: CASSRGLGQAKTYGYTF. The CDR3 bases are TGTGCCAGCTCAAGGGGCCTGGGACAGGCAAAAACCTATGGCTACACCTTC.

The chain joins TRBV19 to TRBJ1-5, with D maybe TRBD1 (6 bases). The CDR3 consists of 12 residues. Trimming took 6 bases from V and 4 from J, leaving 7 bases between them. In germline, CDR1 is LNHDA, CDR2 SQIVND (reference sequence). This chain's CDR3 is CASRDSNQPQHF. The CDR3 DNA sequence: TGTGCCAGTAGGGACAGTAATCAGCCCCAGCATTTT.

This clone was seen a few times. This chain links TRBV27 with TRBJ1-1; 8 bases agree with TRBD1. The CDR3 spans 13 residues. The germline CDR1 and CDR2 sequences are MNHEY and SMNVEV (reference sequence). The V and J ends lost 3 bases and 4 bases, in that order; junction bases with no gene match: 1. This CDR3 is CASSFRGLTEAFF. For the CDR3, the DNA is TGTGCCAGCAGTTTCAGGGGGCTCACTGAAGCTTTCTTT.

The CDR3: CASSQSRDVNNSPLHF. CDR3 nucleotides: TGCGCCAGCAGCCAATCCCGGGACGTCAATAATTCACCCCTCCACTTT. The chain couples TRBV4-1 to TRBJ1-6; D is possibly TRBD1 (5 bases). The CDR3 is 16 residues long. In germline, CDR1 is MGHRA, CDR2 YSYEKL. The V end lost 2 bases, the J end lost 5 bases, and 13 bases lay between the germline ends.

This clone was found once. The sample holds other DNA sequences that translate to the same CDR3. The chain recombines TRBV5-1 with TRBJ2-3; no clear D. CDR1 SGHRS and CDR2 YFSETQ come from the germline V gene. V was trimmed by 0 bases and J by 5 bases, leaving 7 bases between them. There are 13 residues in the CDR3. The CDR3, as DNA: TGCGCCAGCAGCTTGGGTTACAGAGATACGCAGTATTTT. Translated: CASSLGYRDTQYF. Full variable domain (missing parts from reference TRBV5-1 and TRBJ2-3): KAGVTQTPRYLIKTRGQQVTLSCSPISGHRSVSWYQQTPGQGLQFLFEYFSETQRNKGNFPGRFSGRQFSNSRSEMNVSTLELGDSALYLCASSLGYRDTQYFGPGTRLTVL.

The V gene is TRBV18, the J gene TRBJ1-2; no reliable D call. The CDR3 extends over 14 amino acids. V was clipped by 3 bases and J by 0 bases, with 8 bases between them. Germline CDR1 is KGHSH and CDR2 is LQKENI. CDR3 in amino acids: CASSPGPANYGYTF. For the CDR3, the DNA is TGTGCCAGCTCACCCGGACCAGCTAACTATGGCTACACCTTC.

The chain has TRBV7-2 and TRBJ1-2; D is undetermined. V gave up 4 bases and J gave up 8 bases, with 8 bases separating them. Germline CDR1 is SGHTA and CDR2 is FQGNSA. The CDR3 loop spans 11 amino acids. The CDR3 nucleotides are TGTGCCAGCAGCTCGTACCGGGGCTACACCTTC. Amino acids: CASSSYRGYTF.

CDR3 sequence (DNA): TGCGCCAACCTTAGCGGGAGGAGCTCCTACGAGCAGTACTTC. It specifies CANLSGRSSYEQYF. The chain recombines TRBV10-1 with TRBJ2-7, with TRBD2 identical over 10 bases. The CDR3 is made up of 14 amino acids. V lost 10 bases, J lost 0 bases, and 6 bases stayed unmatched. In germline, CDR1 is WNHNN, CDR2 SYGVQD (reference sequence).

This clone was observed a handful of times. For the CDR3, the DNA is TGTGCCAGTAGTATAATGGCGGGGGGTGAGCAGTTCTTC. This encodes CASSIMAGGEQFF. This chain joins TRBV19 and TRBJ2-1; 8 nucleotides match TRBD2. Germline V gene lookup returns CDR1 LNHDA and CDR2 SQIVND (reference sequence). V gave up 2 bases and J gave up 9 bases; unmatched junction bases: 3. This CDR3 is built from 13 residues.

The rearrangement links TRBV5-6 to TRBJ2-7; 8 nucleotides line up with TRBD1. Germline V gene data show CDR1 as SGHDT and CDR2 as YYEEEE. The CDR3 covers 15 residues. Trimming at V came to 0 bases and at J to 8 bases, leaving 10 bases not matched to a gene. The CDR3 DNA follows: TGTGCCAGCAGCTTGGCGGCAGGGGGCGGTGTTCAGCAGTACTTC. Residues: CASSLAAGGGVQQYF. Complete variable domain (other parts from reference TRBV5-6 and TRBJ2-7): DAGVTQSPTHLIKTRGQQVTLRCSPKSGHDTVSWYQQALGQGPQFIFQYYEEEERQRGNFPDRFSGHQFPNYSSELNVNALLLGDSALYLCASSLAAGGGVQQYFGPGTRLTVT.

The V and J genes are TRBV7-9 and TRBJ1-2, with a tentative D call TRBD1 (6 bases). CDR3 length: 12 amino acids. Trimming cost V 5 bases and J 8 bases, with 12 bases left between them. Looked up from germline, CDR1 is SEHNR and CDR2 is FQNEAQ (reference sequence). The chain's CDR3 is CASSPRGDGYTF. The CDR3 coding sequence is TGTGCCAGCAGCCCAAGGGGGGACGGCTACACCTTC. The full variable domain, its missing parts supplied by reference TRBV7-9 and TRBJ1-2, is DTGVSQNPRHKITKRGQNVTFRCDPISEHNRLYWYRQTLGQGPEFLTYFQNEAQLEKSRLLSDRFSAERPKGSFSTLEIQRTEQGDSAMYLCASSPRGDGYTFGSGTRLTVV.

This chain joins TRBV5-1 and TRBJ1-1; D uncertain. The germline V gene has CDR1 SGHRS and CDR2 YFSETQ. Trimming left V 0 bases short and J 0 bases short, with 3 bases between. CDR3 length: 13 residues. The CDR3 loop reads CASSLDMNTEAFF. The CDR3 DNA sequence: TGCGCCAGCAGCTTGGACATGAACACTGAAGCTTTCTTT.

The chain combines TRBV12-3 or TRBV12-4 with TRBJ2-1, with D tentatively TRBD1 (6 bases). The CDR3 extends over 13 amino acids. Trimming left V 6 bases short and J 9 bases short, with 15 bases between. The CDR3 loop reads CASSPLGGGEQFF. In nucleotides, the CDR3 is TGTGCCAGCAGCCCCCTTGGGGGCGGTGAGCAGTTCTTC.

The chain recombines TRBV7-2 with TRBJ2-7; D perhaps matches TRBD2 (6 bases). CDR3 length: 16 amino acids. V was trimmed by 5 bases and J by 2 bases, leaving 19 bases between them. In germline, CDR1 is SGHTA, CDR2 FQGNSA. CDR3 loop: CASSPKEGVFTYEQYF. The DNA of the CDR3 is TGTGCCAGCAGCCCTAAGGAGGGAGTCTTTACCTACGAGCAGTACTTC.

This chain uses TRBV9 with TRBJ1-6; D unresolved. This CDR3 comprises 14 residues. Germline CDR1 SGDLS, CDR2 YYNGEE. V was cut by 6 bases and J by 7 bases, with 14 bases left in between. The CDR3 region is CASTTGPGNSPLHF. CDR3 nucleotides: TGTGCCAGCACTACGGGCCCTGGGAATTCACCCCTCCACTTT.

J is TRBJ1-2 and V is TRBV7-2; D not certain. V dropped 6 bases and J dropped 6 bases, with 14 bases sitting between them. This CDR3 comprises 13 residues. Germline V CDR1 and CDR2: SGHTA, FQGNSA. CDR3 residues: CASSKEWLNGYTF. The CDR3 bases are TGTGCCAGCAGTAAGGAGTGGCTAAATGGCTACACCTTC.

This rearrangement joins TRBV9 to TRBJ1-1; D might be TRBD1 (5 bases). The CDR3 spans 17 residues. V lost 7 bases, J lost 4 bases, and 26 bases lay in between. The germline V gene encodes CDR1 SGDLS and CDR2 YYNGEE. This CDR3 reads CASGESTGTFFPTEAFF. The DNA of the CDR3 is TGTGCCAGCGGGGAATCTACCGGGACCTTCTTTCCCACTGAAGCTTTCTTT.